Sequencing of this T cell receptor beta chain was carried out in a study of CD8+ T cells in alopecia areata. Study-wide points: Scalp sequencing also captures normal skin's resident alphabeta T cells. Unlike in mice, where it was clearer, TCR sharing across patients was less clear, possibly HLA-related. Clonality exceeded that of normal scalp in lesional scalp, most notably in alopecia totalis/universalis.

Sequencing relied on a cDNA template that was reverse transcribed from extracted RNA. Measured with immunoSEQ multiplex PCR; TCRdb has only the in-frame clones, and not every one. The sample records fewer than 110,000 clones, 45% to 60% being singletons. The CDR3 sequence is 18 residues long. Germline lookup yields CDR1 SEHNR and CDR2 FQNEAQ (reference sequence). V lost 1 base, J lost 0 bases, and 11 bases stayed unmatched. Concerning this clone: No antigen is known for it.

The sorting of PBMCs gave CD4+ and CD8+ T cells. This TCR was sampled from a human donor in good health. Source material: CD4+ T cells sorted from blood. The chain joins TRBV7-9 to TRBJ1-2, with 7 bases that match TRBD1. CDR3 protein: CASSLEVSGQRANYGYTF. In nucleotides, the CDR3 is TGTGCCAGCAGCTTAGAGGTGTCGGGACAGCGAGCTAACTATGGCTACACCTTC.